The entry that follows covers one TCR beta chain sequence. This clonotype was picked up many times. What this receptor recognizes is not known. Base qualities are not at hand, and no much larger clone is one base apart. The sample is drawn from a study of patients with pleural tuberculosis (dated by TCRdb to about 2014). Cut back by 3 bases and 15 bases, the V and J ends lie 15 bases apart. The CDR3 has 12 amino acids, counting the end cysteine and phenylalanine. Kept here is only the CDR3 DNA, which spans 36 bases and is read in frame from base 1. CDR1 and CDR2 are drawn from the germline V gene: MNHNS, SASEGT. Sequencing took place on an Illumina Genome Analyzer IIx. Using fastp trimming at Q25 and MiXCR clonotype assembly, TCRdb reanalyzed the public sequencing data and kept in-frame beta chains. Every entry covers one CDR3 protein and lists the most common genes and DNA from its rows. Here the sample has under 55,000 distinct CDR3 sequences; about 7.9% occur a single time. The ten most abundant clones make up 15% to 20% of the sample.

The receptor's source is a human donor with pleural tuberculosis. The chain links TRBV6-1 with TRBJ2-1, with the D gene too uncertain to name. The CDR3 protein sequence reads: CASSELTYGWFF. The DNA sequence is TGTGCCAGCAGTGAGTTGACATATGGGTGGTTCTTC.